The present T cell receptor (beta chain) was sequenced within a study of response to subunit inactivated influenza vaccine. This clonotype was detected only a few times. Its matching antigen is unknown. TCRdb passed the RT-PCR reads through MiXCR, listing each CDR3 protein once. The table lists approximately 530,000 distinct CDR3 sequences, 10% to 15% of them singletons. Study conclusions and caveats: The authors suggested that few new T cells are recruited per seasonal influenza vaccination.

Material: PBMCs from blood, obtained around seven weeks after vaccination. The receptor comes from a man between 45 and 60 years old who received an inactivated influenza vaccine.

The CDR3 is CASSTRGDRGYNEQFF. The CDR3 coding sequence is TGTGCCAGCAGCACTCGGGGGGACAGGGGCTACAATGAGCAGTTCTTC. This rearrangement joins TRBV9 to TRBJ2-1, with 10 bases fitting TRBD1. Trimming removed 4 bases from V and 3 bases from J; junction bases left unmatched: 7. This CDR3 has 16 residues. Germline assignment: CDR1 SGDLS and CDR2 YYNGEE.